This T cell receptor beta chain was recorded in a study of shared clonotypes between healthy human individuals. The length of the CDR3 is 15 residues. Germline CDR1 reads MDHEN; CDR2 reads SYDVKM. The V gene lost 6 bases and the J gene lost 4 bases, with 17 bases spanning the gap. The method was immunoSEQ multiplex PCR; TCRdb's version includes in-frame clones alone and lacks a portion of them. The sample has 2 million to 3 million clones, approximately 93% seen once. The V gene is TRBV28, the J gene TRBJ2-3, with a weak D call TRBD1 (5 bases). Material for sequencing was naive CD4+ T cells from PBMCs. This sample's subset: CD45RA+ positively selected. The receptor's source is a young man in good health. Some clones in this sample may be carry-over from other donors' samples. CDR3 residues: CASSWIGSRADTQYF. CDR3 nucleotides: TGTGCCAGCAGCTGGATTGGGTCCAGGGCAGATACGCAGTATTTT.